Listed here are 25 T cell receptor beta chains from one sample, sequenced in a study of blood T cell repertoires in COVID-19. Repertoires were generated with immunoSEQ multiplex PCR, while TCRdb's copy carries only in-frame clones and drops some. The sample lists over 150,000 clones; more than 70% were seen once. Source material: peripheral blood. Receptors originate from a man aged 50 to 60 with active or convalescent COVID-19.

V and J are TRBV4-3 and TRBJ2-7, with 10 positions matching TRBD1. The junction had 7 bases not matched to a gene; V was cut back by 6 bases and J by 2 bases. The length of the CDR3 is 15 residues. Germline V gene data show CDR1 as LGHNA and CDR2 as YSLEER. The CDR3 sequence: CASSLGGTGAYEQYF. DNA of the CDR3: TGCGCCAGCAGTCTGGGGGGGACAGGGGCCTACGAGCAGTACTTC.

The CDR3, as DNA: TGTGCCAGCAGTTACAGGAAGGAGGGACAGATCTCTGGAAACACCATATATTTT. Residues: CASSYRKEGQISGNTIYF. This sequence joins TRBV6-2 or TRBV6-3 and TRBJ1-3, with 7 positions matching TRBD1. This CDR3 has 18 residues. V lost 2 bases to trimming and J lost 0 bases; unmatched junction nucleotides: 10. Looked up from germline, CDR1 is MNHEY and CDR2 is SVGEGT.

This chain joins TRBV9 and TRBJ2-7; a possible D gene is TRBD2 (6 bases). Looked up from germline, CDR1 is SGDLS and CDR2 is YYNGEE. The CDR3 is 16 amino acids. V was clipped by 1 base and J by 0 bases, with 14 bases between them. This CDR3 reads CASSVSRDSLSYEQYF. Here the CDR3 DNA reads TGTGCCAGCAGCGTAAGCCGGGACTCCCTCTCCTACGAGCAGTACTTC. The entire variable domain, with the rest obtained from reference TRBV9 and TRBJ2-7, is as follows: DSGVTQTPKHLITATGQRVTLRCSPRSGDLSVYWYQQSLDQGLQFLIQYYNGEERAKGNILERFSAQQFPDLHSELNLSSLELGDSALYFCASSVSRDSLSYEQYFGPGTRLTVT.

The chain employs TRBV9 and TRBJ1-4; 7 bases agree with TRBD1. V shed 4 bases and J 2 bases; nucleotides not matched to a gene: 2. The CDR3 spans 14 residues. Per germline, CDR1 SGDLS and CDR2 YYNGEE. The DNA of the CDR3 is TGTGCCAGCAGCAAACAGGGGACTAATGAAAAACTGTTTTTT. This gives the protein CASSKQGTNEKLFF.

This sequence joins TRBV19 and TRBJ2-7; D unclear. V dropped 2 bases and J dropped 3 bases, with 8 bases sitting between them. CDR1 is LNHDA, CDR2 SQIVND, per germline (reference sequence). CDR3 size: 13 residues. In nucleotides, the CDR3 is TGTGCCAGTAGTATAATCAACGGCTACGAGCAGTACTTC. Amino acids: CASSIINGYEQYF.

The chain employs TRBV2 and TRBJ2-1, with D possibly TRBD1 on 6 matching bases. The ends were cut back, 6 bases at V and 0 bases at J, with 12 bases in the middle. The germline V gene encodes CDR1 SNHLY and CDR2 FYNNEI. The length of the CDR3 is 15 residues. The CDR3, as DNA: TGTGCCAGCAGGACGGGACAAAGCTCCTACAATGAGCAGTTCTTC. It specifies CASRTGQSSYNEQFF.

V is TRBV9 and J is TRBJ1-2; 7 nucleotides match TRBD1. CDR1 and CDR2 from the germline V gene are SGDLS and YYNGEE. The CDR3 sequence is 14 residues long. Losses at the gene ends were 0 bases for V and 4 bases for J; bases not matched to a gene: 3. The CDR3 DNA follows: TGTGCCAGCAGCGTAGGGTCAGGGGGCTATGGCTACACCTTC. Translation: CASSVGSGGYGYTF. Based on the CDR3 plus reference TRBV9 and TRBJ1-2, the full variable domain is DSGVTQTPKHLITATGQRVTLRCSPRSGDLSVYWYQQSLDQGLQFLIQYYNGEERAKGNILERFSAQQFPDLHSELNLSSLELGDSALYFCASSVGSGGYGYTFGSGTRLTVV.

The rearrangement joins TRBV3-1 (or the pseudogene TRBV3-2) to TRBJ1-6, with a tentative D call TRBD1 (5 bases). Germline-derived CDR1 and CDR2 are LGHDT and YNNKEL (reference sequence). The CDR3 loop spans 14 amino acids. Trimming cost V 1 base and J 10 bases, with 11 bases left between them. The CDR3 protein is CASSQAGKRSPLHF. The CDR3 region has the DNA TGTGCCAGCAGCCAAGCAGGGAAGAGATCACCCCTCCACTTT.

This clone was recorded only once. V usage is TRBV5-6 and J usage is TRBJ1-5; D perhaps matches TRBD1 (6 bases). Germline V gene lookup returns CDR1 SGHDT and CDR2 YYEEEE. CDR3 length: 13 residues. V was pared by 4 bases and J by 7 bases, with 12 bases between. For the CDR3, the DNA is TGTGCCAGCAGCCGCCCAGGGGACCAGCCCCAGCATTTT. It encodes CASSRPGDQPQHF.

The chain uses TRBV6-5 and TRBJ1-1; D is perhaps TRBD1 (5 bases). Looked up from germline, CDR1 is MNHEY and CDR2 is SVGAGI. V was pared by 7 bases and J by 8 bases, with 17 bases between. The CDR3 is made up of 13 amino acids. The CDR3 region is CASTRMGLEEAFF. DNA for the CDR3: TGTGCCAGCACCCGAATGGGACTGGAAGAAGCTTTCTTT.

In this sample, this clone turned up once. The V gene is TRBV5-6, the J gene TRBJ2-2; the match to TRBD2 covers 13 bases. This CDR3 is built from 16 residues. The ends lost 0 bases at V and 6 bases at J; junction bases unmatched: 2. Germline values: CDR1 SGHDT, CDR2 YYEEEE. In DNA, the CDR3 is TGTGCCAGCAGCTTGGTACTAGCGGGAGGGCCCGGGGAGCTGTTTTTT. Amino acid sequence: CASSLVLAGGPGELFF.

The chain uses TRBV19 and TRBJ1-5; weak D call: TRBD1 (6 bases). This CDR3 spans 15 amino acids. The ends were cut back, 6 bases at V and 0 bases at J, with 12 bases in the middle. CDR1 is LNHDA and CDR2 is SQIVND in the germline V gene (reference sequence). The CDR3 is CASSRADSSNQPQHF. CDR3 DNA: TGTGCCAGTAGCCGTGCGGACAGTAGCAATCAGCCCCAGCATTTT.

The chain has TRBV7-2 and TRBJ1-5; 7 bases match TRBD1. Germline loops: CDR1 SGHTA, CDR2 FQGNSA. The V gene end was trimmed by 1 base and the J gene end by 3 bases; junction bases not matched to a gene: 6. This CDR3 has 16 residues. The CDR3 sequence is CASSLEWTGHNQPQHF. In DNA form, the CDR3 reads TGTGCCAGCAGCTTAGAATGGACAGGTCACAATCAGCCCCAGCATTTT.

This chain joins TRBV11-2 and TRBJ2-3, with D possibly TRBD2 on 6 matching bases. Trimming removed 5 bases at V and 0 bases at J, with 15 bases between. CDR3 length equals 16 residues. Germline CDR1 and CDR2: SGHAT and FQNNGV. CDR3 nucleotide sequence: TGTGCCAGCAGCCGGTGGGGAGGCCCTAGCACAGATACGCAGTATTTT. This encodes CASSRWGGPSTDTQYF. The full variable domain, completed using reference TRBV11-2 and TRBJ2-3, is EAGVAQSPRYKIIEKRQSVAFWCNPISGHATLYWYQQILGQGPKLLIQFQNNGVVDDSQLPKDRFSAERLKGVDSTLKIQPAKLEDSAVYLCASSRWGGPSTDTQYFGPGTRLTVL.

This clone has just one count. V is TRBV24-1 and J is TRBJ1-5; 8 bases fit TRBD1. CDR1 is KGHDR, CDR2 SFDVKD, per germline. V was pared by 4 bases and J by 3 bases, with 4 bases of the junction left unmatched. The CDR3 spans 15 residues. CDR3 region: CATSERTGTNQPQHF. The CDR3 DNA reads TGTGCCACCAGTGAGAGGACAGGGACCAATCAGCCCCAGCATTTT.

This clone was seen only a few times. The gene calls are TRBV5-8 and TRBJ2-7, with a weak D call TRBD2 (6 bases). The CDR3 sequence is 12 residues long. Trimming shortened V by 4 bases and J by 2 bases, and 7 bases separated the two germline ends. CDR1 and CDR2 (germline): SGHTS, YDEGEE. The CDR3 sequence is CASSGRTYEQYF. For the CDR3, the DNA is TGTGCCAGCAGCGGGAGGACCTACGAGCAGTACTTC.

V gene TRBV24-1 combines with J gene TRBJ2-1, with 7 bases aligning to TRBD1. J gave up 5 bases and V 7 bases, and 7 bases lay outside the gene matches. Germline V gives CDR1 KGHDR, CDR2 SFDVKD. The CDR3 is 14 amino acids. CDR3 nucleotide sequence: TGTGCCACCAGAGAAGAGGGGGCCCACAATGAGCAGTTCTTC. As protein: CATREEGAHNEQFF.

V and J are TRBV9 and TRBJ2-2; 10 bases are a match to TRBD2. Trimming cost V 6 bases and J 6 bases; bases outside gene matches: 8. CDR3 length equals 15 residues. The germline gives CDR1 SGDLS, CDR2 YYNGEE. In DNA form, the CDR3 reads TGTGCCAGCACAAGCGGGGGGGATTTTCCCGGGGAGCTGTTTTTT. Its translation is CASTSGGDFPGELFF.

The genes are TRBV4-1 and TRBJ2-3; the D is unclear. The CDR3 has 12 amino acids. Germline CDR1 is MGHRA and CDR2 is YSYEKL. The V end lost 1 base, the J end lost 12 bases, and 11 bases lay between the germline ends. CDR3 bases: TGCGCCAGCAGCCAAGTTGGCTCCGTTCAGTATTTT. Protein: CASSQVGSVQYF.

Here the CDR3 DNA reads TGTGCCAGCCACTCCCGGACGGGAAATAATTCACCCCTCCACTTT. As protein: CASHSRTGNNSPLHF. The chain joins TRBV7-8 to TRBJ1-6; no clear D. The CDR3 has 15 residues. CDR1 SGHVS and CDR2 FQNEAQ come from the germline V gene. V gave up 8 bases and J gave up 5 bases, with 16 bases separating them.

The chain couples TRBV30 to TRBJ1-2; D unresolved. This CDR3 is 14 amino acids long. CDR1 is GTSNPN and CDR2 is SVGIG in the germline V gene (reference sequence). With 0 bases removed from V and 6 bases from J, the gap between germline ends came to 14 bases. The CDR3 DNA is TGTGCCTGGAGTGTCCTCGGGATCGTTGATGGCTACACCTTC. Amino acids: CAWSVLGIVDGYTF. The full variable domain, with the rest looked up from reference TRBV30 and TRBJ1-2, is SQTIHQWPATLVQPVGSPLSLECTVEGTSNPNLYWYRQAAGRGLQLLFYSVGIGQISSEVPQNLSASRPQDRQFILSSKKLLLSDSGFYLCAWSVLGIVDGYTFGSGTRLTVV.

The chain uses TRBV6-5 and TRBJ1-1, with D hard to call. Germline CDR1 MNHEY, CDR2 SVGAGI. V shed 6 bases and J shed 1 base, with 9 bases lying between them. The CDR3 runs 13 residues. CDR3 in DNA: TGTGCCAGCAGGACGCTAGGGAACACTGAAGCTTTCTTT. This encodes CASRTLGNTEAFF.

The chain carries TRBV19 and TRBJ1-3; TRBD1 is a possible D gene (5 bases). V was shortened by 6 bases and J by 1 base, with 13 bases between the two germline ends. The germline V gene encodes CDR1 LNHDA and CDR2 SQIVND (reference sequence). The CDR3 has 15 residues. The CDR3 spells CASRSGQSSGNTIYF. The DNA for the CDR3 is TGTGCCAGTAGATCTGGACAATCATCTGGAAACACCATATATTTT.

The V gene is TRBV7-9, the J gene TRBJ2-1, with 7 nucleotides matching TRBD2. Germline CDR1 is SEHNR and CDR2 is FQNEAQ (reference sequence). V lost 5 bases and J lost 2; bases outside the gene matches: 3. This CDR3 is built from 14 residues. CDR3 coding DNA: TGTGCCAGCAGCGCCGGGACTACCTACAATGAGCAGTTCTTC. Protein sequence: CASSAGTTYNEQFF.

To note about this clone: Different DNA sequences within this sample yield the same CDR3. Here the CDR3 DNA reads TGTGCCAGCTCACCAGGGGGGACAGATACGCAGTATTTT. Its protein is CASSPGGTDTQYF. The genes are TRBV18 and TRBJ2-3; possibly TRBD2 for D (6 bases). The CDR3 sequence is 13 residues long. Germline values: CDR1 KGHSH, CDR2 LQKENI. The V end was cut by 2 bases, the J end by 3 bases, with 6 bases between.